This T cell receptor (beta chain) was sequenced during a study of a mutant IDH1 vaccine in newly diagnosed glioma. In the study overall: Eight vaccine injections were given to patients in weeks 1, 3, 5, 7, 11, 15, 19 and 23. There were approximately 62% males and approximately 38% females among treated patients, whose mean age was approximately 38 years.

Indicated time point: week 11, during vaccination. What each vaccine dose contained was 300 ug of mutant IDH1 20-mer peptide, accompanied by topical imiquimod. The CDR3 covers 15 residues. J gave up 4 bases and V 4 bases, and 9 bases lay outside the gene matches. Looked up from germline, CDR1 is SGHDN and CDR2 is FVKESK. A word on this clone: The antigen remains unidentified.

Repertoires were generated with immunoSEQ multiplex PCR, while TCRdb's copy carries only in-frame clones and drops some. This sample has some 26,000 clones; less than 85% occur once, and the top ten carry about 11%. This TCR was recovered from a young man with glioma. Some clones in this sample may be carry-over from other donors' samples. The chain recombines TRBV14 with TRBJ2-5; 7 bases map to TRBD1. The source was peripheral blood mononuclear cells (PBMCs), collected from a glioma patient whose treatment included an IDH1 peptide vaccine. CDR3 region: CASSLTGAGAETQYF. The CDR3 DNA is TGTGCCAGCAGCCTCACAGGGGCAGGGGCAGAGACCCAGTACTTC.